This T cell receptor (beta chain) was profiled in a study of Graves' ophthalmopathy and Graves' hyperthyroidism. Study-level findings and limits: In predicting ophthalmopathy progression, the model reached around 66% sensitivity and 72.22% specificity.

V shed 6 bases, J shed 7 bases, and the junction held 13 bases outside the gene matches. The CDR3 totals 16 residues. CDR1 is MNHEY and CDR2 is SVGEGT in the germline V gene. Many counts were recorded for this clonotype. The antigen remains unidentified. Beta-chain TCR CDR3 regions were amplified from RNA transcripts. The library came from an HTBI-primed first-round RT-PCR and a second-round multiplex PCR. One entry per CDR3 protein, called by TCRdb with MiXCR from the multiplex PCR reads. Among about 400,000 distinct CDR3 sequences listed, about 18% were seen once. V is TRBV6-2 or TRBV6-3 and J is TRBJ1-5; 9 bases are shared with TRBD1. This TCR derives from a woman aged 18 to 35 with Graves' ophthalmopathy. The sequenced material came from peripheral blood. The CDR3 nucleotides are TGTGCCAGCAGAAGGGACAGGGTTGTGAATGGGCAGCCCCAGCATTTT. The encoded protein is CASRRDRVVNGQPQHF.